This TCR beta chain was recovered during a study of yellow fever vaccine responses in identical twins. TCRdb fed the RT-PCR reads into MiXCR, producing one record per CDR3 protein. This table holds 2,000 to 3,000 distinct CDR3 sequences, approximately 82% found once. In germline, CDR1 is SQVTM, CDR2 ANQGSEA. Trimming took off 5 bases at V and 0 bases at J, with 16 bases between the two ends. This CDR3 is 15 amino acids long. Remarks on this clonotype: The antigen remains unidentified.

Regarding the study as a whole: On the reported evidence, twins' vaccine T cell responses seemed partly convergent and partly personalized.

This clonotype originated in a woman between 18 and 30 years old who received the yellow fever vaccine. The sample here was T cells from blood (PBMCs), unsorted or a sorted subset (not recorded which), taken before or after yellow fever vaccination (not recorded which). The genes are TRBV29-1 and TRBJ1-2, with a weak D call TRBD1 (5 bases). CDR3 amino acids: CSVPHVGATNYGYTF. The DNA for the CDR3 is TGCAGCGTTCCCCACGTAGGGGCCACTAACTATGGCTACACCTTC.